The subject of this entry is one TCR beta chain. Its cognate antigen is unknown. A much larger clonotype is one base distant, so this may be a read error. This specimen comes from a study of shared clonotypes between healthy human individuals. On ten immunoSEQ deep assay plates, unsorted PBMC DNA was sequenced. The repertoire was sequenced with immunoSEQ multiplex PCR; TCRdb's copy has only in-frame clones and lacks some. Of some 480,000 clones in the sample, roughly 85% are singletons; the top ten hold approximately 12%. Study conclusions and caveats: The low donor count limited represented genetic and exposure-history diversity.

Per the germline V gene, CDR1 is GTSNPN and CDR2 is SVGIG (reference sequence). There are 15 residues in the CDR3. Donors comprised healthy HIV-negative adults lacking recent acute infections or vaccinations. The unsorted samples took tens of millions of PBMCs to get genomic DNA. The sequencing sample was made of PBMCs. The TCR sequence derives from a woman aged 40 to 50 in good health. Some clones in this sample may be carry-over from other donors' samples. The chain couples TRBV30 to TRBJ2-7; 8 bases fit TRBD1. The CDR3, as DNA: TGTGCCTGGATATCCCTGCAGGGGGCTTTTTACGGGCAGTACTTC. It yields the protein CAWISLQGAFYGQYF.